This T cell receptor (beta chain) was sequenced in a study of identical twins. Whole-study findings and limits: Partial confounding of zero-insertion analyses by invariant MAIT and iNKT cells was possible. Modeled out-of-frame TCR alpha sharing in monozygotic twins fell below observed levels.

The CDR3 extends over 13 amino acids. V gave up 11 bases and J gave up 5 bases, with 19 bases separating them. CDR1 WSHSY and CDR2 SAAADI come from the germline V gene. Each CDR3 protein is one row after TCRdb ran MiXCR on the 5' RACE reads. The table has under 300,000 distinct CDR3 sequences, around 8% seen once. Turning to this clonotype: Its target is unknown.

These data were likewise used in another study, on yellow fever vaccine responses in identical twins.

The chain uses TRBV10-2 and TRBJ2-7; D might be TRBD2 (6 bases). Material for sequencing was CD8+ T cells sorted from blood. This TCR derives from a woman aged 18-29 years in good health. CDR3 in amino acids: CACSELAINEQYF. In nucleotides, the CDR3 is TGCGCCTGTTCGGAGCTAGCGATCAACGAGCAGTACTTC.